A selection of T cell receptor beta chains follows, all from one sample in a study of T cell changes during pregnancy in multiple sclerosis. The method was immunoSEQ multiplex PCR; TCRdb's version includes in-frame clones alone and lacks a portion of them. This table has approximately 31,000 clones, roughly nine tenths appearing once. Sequenced here: CD4+ T cells from peripheral blood mononuclear cells, sampled in the second trimester of pregnancy. Every receptor here comes from a female donor in good health, enrolled as a control in a pregnancy study. The CDR3 runs from the conserved cysteine through the conserved F or W. The D gene is left open where the match is weak. Some rows mark clone size as missing; the rest say once, few, many or name a class of expanded clone.

V	J	D	size	CDR3	DNA
TRBV6-6	TRBJ2-7	TRBD1	NA	CASNLGGQGSREQYF	TGTGCCAGTAACCTGGGGGGACAGGGGAGTCGCGAGCAGTACTTC
TRBV5-1	TRBJ2-7	TRBD2	few	CASSGRAYEQYF	TGCGCCAGCAGCGGGAGGGCCTACGAGCAGTACTTC
TRBV11-3	TRBJ2-7	TRBD2	NA	CASSLGTSSYEQYF	TGTGCCAGCAGCTTAGGGACTAGCTCCTACGAGCAGTACTTC
TRBV5-1	TRBJ2-7	TRBD1	NA	CASSWGQGAYEQYF	TGCGCCAGCAGCTGGGGACAGGGGGCATACGAGCAGTACTTC
TRBV5-5	TRBJ2-5	NA	NA	CASDLRQETQYF	TGTGCCAGCGATTTGCGGCAAGAGACCCAGTACTTC
TRBV7-9	TRBJ2-5	TRBD2	NA	CASSFGGGVTETQYF	TGTGCCAGCAGCTTTGGGGGGGGTGTAACGGAGACCCAGTACTTC
TRBV9	TRBJ2-2	TRBD2	NA	CASSARPVLAGGPNTGELFF	TGTGCCAGCAGCGCTAGACCAGTACTAGCGGGGGGGCCGAACACCGGGGAGCTGTTTTTT
TRBV5-4	TRBJ1-2	NA	NA	CASSLERVRDGYTF	TGTGCCAGCAGCTTGGAGAGGGTCCGGGATGGCTACACCTTC
TRBV7-6	TRBJ1-2	NA	NA	CASSSTGLRYTF	TGTGCCAGCAGCAGCACAGGGCTACGCTACACCTTC
TRBV30	TRBJ1-1	TRBD1	few	CAWRYRGNTEAFF	TGTGCCTGGAGATACAGGGGGAACACTGAAGCTTTCTTT
TRBV2	TRBJ2-7	TRBD2	NA	CASTQWTSGNNEQYF	TGTGCCAGCACCCAATGGACTAGCGGTAACAACGAGCAGTACTTC
TRBV5-1	TRBJ2-5	TRBD2	NA	CASSLDLAGRKETQYF	TGCGCCAGCAGCTTGGATCTAGCGGGGCGCAAAGAGACCCAGTACTTC
TRBV10-3	TRBJ2-5	NA	NA	CAISGASPETQYF	TGTGCCATCAGTGGAGCTTCCCCGGAGACCCAGTACTTC
TRBV5-4	TRBJ2-5	TRBD2	NA	CASSLDPSGRIAQETQYF	TGTGCCAGCAGCTTGGACCCTAGCGGGAGAATCGCTCAAGAGACCCAGTACTTC
TRBV29-1	TRBJ1-4	NA	NA	CSVGGGNEKLFF	TGCAGCGTTGGCGGTGGCAATGAAAAACTGTTTTTT
TRBV11-2	TRBJ1-2	NA	NA	CASIDLLGSRDYGYTF	TGTGCCAGCATCGATCTTTTGGGATCGAGGGACTATGGCTACACCTTC
TRBV6-6	TRBJ1-3	TRBD1	NA	CASSDSTGSGNTIYF	TGTGCCAGCAGTGACTCGACAGGGTCTGGAAACACCATATATTTT
TRBV11-3	TRBJ2-1	NA	NA	CASSLDGGPYNEQFF	TGTGCCAGCAGCTTAGATGGGGGCCCGTACAATGAGCAGTTCTTC
TRBV5-6	TRBJ1-4	NA	NA	CASSFPGGNEKLFF	TGTGCCAGCAGCTTCCCGGGAGGCAATGAAAAACTGTTTTTT
TRBV7-8	TRBJ2-1	NA	NA	CASSLASVVNEQFF	TGTGCCAGCAGCTTAGCCAGCGTAGTCAATGAGCAGTTCTTC
TRBV19	TRBJ2-1	TRBD1	NA	CASSAGQVFANEQFF	TGTGCCAGTAGTGCCGGACAGGTGTTTGCCAATGAGCAGTTCTTC
TRBV19	TRBJ2-2	TRBD2	NA	CASSIGLAELFF	TGTGCCAGTAGTATCGGACTAGCGGAGCTGTTTTTT
TRBV9	TRBJ2-5	NA	NA	CASGGAGETQYF	TGTGCCAGCGGGGGGGCGGGGGAGACCCAGTACTTC
TRBV7-2	TRBJ1-1	NA	NA	CASSLAGFGATEAFF	TGTGCCAGCAGCTTAGCCGGGTTTGGGGCCACTGAAGCTTTCTTT
TRBV27	TRBJ2-5	NA	NA	CASSLNRAETQYF	TGTGCCAGCAGTTTAAACAGGGCGGAGACCCAGTACTTC
TRBV19	TRBJ2-3	TRBD1	NA	CASRGDRGRINTQYF	TGTGCCAGTAGGGGGGACAGGGGGCGTATAAATACGCAGTATTTT
TRBV5-4	TRBJ1-3	TRBD1	NA	CASSPDRALSSSGNTIYF	TGTGCCAGCAGCCCGGACAGGGCCCTCTCAAGCTCTGGAAACACCATATATTTT
TRBV25-1	TRBJ1-1	TRBD1	NA	CASRGTGKTEAFF	TGTGCCAGCAGAGGGACAGGGAAAACTGAAGCTTTCTTT
TRBV2	TRBJ1-5	TRBD1	NA	CASRANRGSNQPQHF	TGTGCCAGCAGGGCAAACAGGGGTAGCAATCAGCCCCAGCATTTT